This TCR beta chain was captured by sequencing in a study of shared clonotypes between healthy human individuals. Overall study findings and caveats: Larger estimated richness was generally seen in naive subsets than in memory subsets. Against clonotypes common to all four donors, non-shared ones had lower generation probabilities.

A note on this clone: As yet, its antigen is unknown.

Assay execution took place at the deep level. Genomic DNA per cell subset filled all wells of several immunoSEQ plates. Profiling relied on immunoSEQ multiplex PCR, and the TCRdb table lists in-frame clones only, not all of them. This sample has hundreds of thousands of clones, with 95% to 97% found just once. Germline-derived CDR1 and CDR2 are SNHLY and FYNNEI. The CDR3 sequence is 14 residues long. The V and J ends lost 6 bases and 2 bases, in that order; junction bases with no gene match: 4. Naive CD8 isolation took CD45RO-negative cells positively selected for CCR7 and excluded terminally differentiated effector memory CD45RA+ cells.

Sequencing was performed on naive CD8+ T cells sorted from blood. The sequence derives from a woman between 25 and 40 years old in good health. The chain couples TRBV2 to TRBJ1-5; 7 bases are a match to TRBD1. CDR3 nucleotides: TGTGCCAGCAGACCCGGGACAGGCAATCAGCCCCAGCATTTT. It encodes CASRPGTGNQPQHF.